What follows describes a single T cell receptor (beta chain). TCRdb reanalysed the RACE reads using MiXCR and keeps one entry per CDR3 protein. The sample records about 73,000 distinct CDR3 sequences, around 7.9% being singletons. These data come from a study of human T cells and chemical hapten exposure. The time point is: patch test 2, 6 weeks after DPC sensitization. Treatment here: therapeutic diphenylcyclopropenone sensitization with weekly scalp DPC. V was clipped by 6 bases and J by 0 bases, with 19 bases between them. The CDR3 spans 17 residues. CDR1 and CDR2 from the germline V gene are MNHEY and SVGAGI.

The source is a woman between 45 and 60 years old with alopecia areata. Some clones in this sample may be carry-over from other donors' samples. The chain employs TRBV6-5 and TRBJ2-3; possibly TRBD1 for D (5 bases). Sample: whole blood, taken in connection with sensitization to the hapten diphenylcyclopropenone (DPC). In DNA form, the CDR3 reads TGTGCCAGCAGCCAAGGGGCGACATCCTTGAGCACAGATACGCAGTATTTT. Translating it yields CASSQGATSLSTDTQYF.